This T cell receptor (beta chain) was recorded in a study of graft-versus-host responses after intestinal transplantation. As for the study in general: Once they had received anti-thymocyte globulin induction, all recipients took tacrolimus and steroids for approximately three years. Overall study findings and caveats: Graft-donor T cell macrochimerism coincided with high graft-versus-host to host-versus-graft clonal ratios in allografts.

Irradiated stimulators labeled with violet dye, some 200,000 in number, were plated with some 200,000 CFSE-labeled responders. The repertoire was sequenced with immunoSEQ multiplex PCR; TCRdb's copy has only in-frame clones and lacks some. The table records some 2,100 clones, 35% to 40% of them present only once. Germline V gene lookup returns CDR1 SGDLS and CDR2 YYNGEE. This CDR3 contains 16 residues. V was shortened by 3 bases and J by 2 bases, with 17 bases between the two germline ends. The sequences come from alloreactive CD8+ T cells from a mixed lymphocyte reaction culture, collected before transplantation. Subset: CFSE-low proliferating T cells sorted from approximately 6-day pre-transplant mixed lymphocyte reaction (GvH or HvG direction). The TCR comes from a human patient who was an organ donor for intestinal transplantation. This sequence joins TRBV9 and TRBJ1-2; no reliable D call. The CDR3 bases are TGTGCCAGCAGCGACAACCAGGCGGGCAGAAACTATGGCTACACCTTC. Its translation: CASSDNQAGRNYGYTF.